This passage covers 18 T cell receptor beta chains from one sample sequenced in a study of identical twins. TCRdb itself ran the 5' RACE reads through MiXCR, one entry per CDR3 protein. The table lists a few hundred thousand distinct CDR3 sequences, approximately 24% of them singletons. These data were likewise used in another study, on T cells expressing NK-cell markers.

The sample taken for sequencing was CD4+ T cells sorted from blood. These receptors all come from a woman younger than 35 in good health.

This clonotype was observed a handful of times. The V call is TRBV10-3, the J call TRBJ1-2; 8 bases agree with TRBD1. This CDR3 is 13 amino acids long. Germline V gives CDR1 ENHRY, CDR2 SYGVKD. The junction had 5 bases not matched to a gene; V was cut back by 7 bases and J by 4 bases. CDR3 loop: CAIMGTGSYGYTF. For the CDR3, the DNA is TGTGCCATCATGGGGACAGGCTCCTATGGCTACACCTTC.

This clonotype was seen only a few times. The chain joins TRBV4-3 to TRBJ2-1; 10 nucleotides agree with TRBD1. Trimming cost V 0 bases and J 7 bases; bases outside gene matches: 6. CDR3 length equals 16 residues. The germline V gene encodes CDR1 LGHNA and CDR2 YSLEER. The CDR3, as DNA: TGCGCCAGCAGCCAAGAGGCTCGGACAGGGGGGAATGAGCAGTTCTTC. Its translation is CASSQEARTGGNEQFF.

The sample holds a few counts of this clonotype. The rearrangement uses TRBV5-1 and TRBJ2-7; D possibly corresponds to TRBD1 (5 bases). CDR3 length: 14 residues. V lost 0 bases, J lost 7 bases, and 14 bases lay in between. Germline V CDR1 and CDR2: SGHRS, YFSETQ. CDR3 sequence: CASSLGDSSHEQYF. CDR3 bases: TGCGCCAGCAGCTTGGGTGACAGTAGTCATGAGCAGTACTTC.

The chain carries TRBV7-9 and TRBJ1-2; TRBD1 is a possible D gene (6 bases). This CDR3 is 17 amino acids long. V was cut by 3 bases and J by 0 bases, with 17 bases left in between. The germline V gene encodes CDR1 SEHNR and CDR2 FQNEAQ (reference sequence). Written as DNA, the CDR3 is TGTGCCAGCAGCTTGCAAGGGGGTGTTCGTACTAACTATGGCTACACCTTC. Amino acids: CASSLQGGVRTNYGYTF.

The CDR3 here is CASSLAGTSEGETQYF. In DNA form, the CDR3 reads TGTGCCAGCAGCCTTGCCGGGACTAGCGAGGGAGAGACCCAGTACTTC. V and J are TRBV12-3 or TRBV12-4 and TRBJ2-5, with 10 nucleotides matching TRBD2. J was trimmed by 4 bases and V by 6 bases; bases with no gene match: 11. CDR3 length: 16 amino acids.

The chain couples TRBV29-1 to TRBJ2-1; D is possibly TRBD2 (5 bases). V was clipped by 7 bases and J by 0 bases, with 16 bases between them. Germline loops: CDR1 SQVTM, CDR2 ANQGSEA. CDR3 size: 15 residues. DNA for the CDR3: TGCAGCGCAAGTACTAGGTTTAGCTCCTACAATGAGCAGTTCTTC. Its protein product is CSASTRFSSYNEQFF.

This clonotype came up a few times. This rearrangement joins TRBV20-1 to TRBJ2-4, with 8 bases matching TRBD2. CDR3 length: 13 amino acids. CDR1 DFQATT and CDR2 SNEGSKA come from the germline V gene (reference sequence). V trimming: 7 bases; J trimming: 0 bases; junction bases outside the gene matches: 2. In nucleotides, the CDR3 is TGCAGTGTTAGCGGGGTAGCCAAAAACATTCAGTACTTC. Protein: CSVSGVAKNIQYF.

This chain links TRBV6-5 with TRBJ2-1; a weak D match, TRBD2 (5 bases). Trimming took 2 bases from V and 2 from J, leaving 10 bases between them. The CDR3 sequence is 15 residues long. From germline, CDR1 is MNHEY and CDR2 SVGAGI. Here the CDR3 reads CASSYPGSPYNEQFF. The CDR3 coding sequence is TGTGCCAGCAGTTACCCGGGGTCGCCCTACAATGAGCAGTTCTTC.

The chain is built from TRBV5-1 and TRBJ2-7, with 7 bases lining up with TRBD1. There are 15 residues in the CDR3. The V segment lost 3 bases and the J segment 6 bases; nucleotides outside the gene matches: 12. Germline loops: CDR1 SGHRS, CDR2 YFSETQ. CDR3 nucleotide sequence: TGCGCCAGCAGCTATTACACAGGGGATTGGGTCGAGCAGTACTTC. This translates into CASSYYTGDWVEQYF.

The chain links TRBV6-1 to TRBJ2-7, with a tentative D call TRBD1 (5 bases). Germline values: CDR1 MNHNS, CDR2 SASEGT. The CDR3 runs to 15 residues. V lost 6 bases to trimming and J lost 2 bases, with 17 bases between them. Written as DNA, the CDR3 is TGTGCCAGCAGCTTGTATGCAGGGATCCCCTACGAGCAGTACTTC. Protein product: CASSLYAGIPYEQYF.

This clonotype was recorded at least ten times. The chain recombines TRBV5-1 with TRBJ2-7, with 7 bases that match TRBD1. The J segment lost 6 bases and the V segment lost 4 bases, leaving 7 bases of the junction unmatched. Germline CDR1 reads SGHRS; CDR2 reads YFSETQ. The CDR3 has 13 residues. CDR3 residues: CASSSTGVGEQYF. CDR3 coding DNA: TGCGCCAGCAGCAGTACAGGGGTAGGCGAGCAGTACTTC.

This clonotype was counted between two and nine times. The CDR3 sequence: CSAPDRDRGLTDTQYF. CDR3 nucleotide sequence: TGCAGTGCACCCGACCGGGACAGGGGGCTGACAGATACGCAGTATTTT. The chain combines TRBV20-1 with TRBJ2-3; 12 bases match TRBD1. CDR3 length: 16 amino acids. Losses at the gene ends were 6 bases for V and 3 bases for J; bases not matched to a gene: 10. Germline V gives CDR1 DFQATT, CDR2 SNEGSKA (reference sequence).

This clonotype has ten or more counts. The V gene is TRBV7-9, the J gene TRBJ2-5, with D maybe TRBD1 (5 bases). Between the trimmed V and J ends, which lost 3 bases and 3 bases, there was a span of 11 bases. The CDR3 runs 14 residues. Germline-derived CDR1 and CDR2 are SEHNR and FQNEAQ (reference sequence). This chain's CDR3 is CASSFSRAEETQYF. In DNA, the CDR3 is TGTGCCAGCAGCTTCTCCAGGGCCGAAGAGACCCAGTACTTC.

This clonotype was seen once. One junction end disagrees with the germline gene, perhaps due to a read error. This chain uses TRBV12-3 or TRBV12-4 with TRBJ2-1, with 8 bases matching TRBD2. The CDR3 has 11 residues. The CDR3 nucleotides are TGTGCCAGCAGTTTGGGGACTAGTCACAACTTC. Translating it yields CASSLGTSHNF.

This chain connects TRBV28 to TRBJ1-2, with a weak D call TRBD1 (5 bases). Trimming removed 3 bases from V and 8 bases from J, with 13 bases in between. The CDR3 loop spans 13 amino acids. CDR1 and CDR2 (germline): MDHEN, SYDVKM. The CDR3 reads CASSLVAGKGYTF. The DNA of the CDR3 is TGTGCCAGCAGTTTGGTGGCAGGGAAGGGCTACACCTTC.

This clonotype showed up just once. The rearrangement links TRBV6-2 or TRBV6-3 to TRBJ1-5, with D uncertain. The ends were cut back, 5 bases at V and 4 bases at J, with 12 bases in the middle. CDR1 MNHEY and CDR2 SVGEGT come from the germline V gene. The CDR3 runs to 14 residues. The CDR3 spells CASSQSGRNQPQHF. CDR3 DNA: TGTGCCAGCAGTCAATCCGGCCGGAATCAGCCCCAGCATTTT.

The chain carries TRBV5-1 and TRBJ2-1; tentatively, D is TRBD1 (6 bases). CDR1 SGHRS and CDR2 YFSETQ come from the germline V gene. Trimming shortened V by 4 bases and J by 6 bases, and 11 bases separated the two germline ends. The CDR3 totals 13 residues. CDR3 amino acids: CASSRDNTNEQFF. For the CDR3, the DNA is TGCGCCAGCAGCCGGGACAATACCAATGAGCAGTTCTTC.

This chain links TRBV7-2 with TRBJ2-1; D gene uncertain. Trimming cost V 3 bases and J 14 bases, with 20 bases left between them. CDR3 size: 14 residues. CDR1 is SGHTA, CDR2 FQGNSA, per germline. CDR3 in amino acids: CASSFHVDPPEKFF. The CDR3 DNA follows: TGTGCCAGCAGCTTTCACGTCGACCCGCCGGAGAAGTTCTTC. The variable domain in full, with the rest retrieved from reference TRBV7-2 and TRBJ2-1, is GAGVSQSPSNKVTEKGKDVELRCDPISGHTALYWYRQSLGQGLEFLIYFQGNSAPDKSGLPSDRFSAERTGGSVSTLTIQRTQQEDSAVYLCASSFHVDPPEKFFGPGTRLTVL.